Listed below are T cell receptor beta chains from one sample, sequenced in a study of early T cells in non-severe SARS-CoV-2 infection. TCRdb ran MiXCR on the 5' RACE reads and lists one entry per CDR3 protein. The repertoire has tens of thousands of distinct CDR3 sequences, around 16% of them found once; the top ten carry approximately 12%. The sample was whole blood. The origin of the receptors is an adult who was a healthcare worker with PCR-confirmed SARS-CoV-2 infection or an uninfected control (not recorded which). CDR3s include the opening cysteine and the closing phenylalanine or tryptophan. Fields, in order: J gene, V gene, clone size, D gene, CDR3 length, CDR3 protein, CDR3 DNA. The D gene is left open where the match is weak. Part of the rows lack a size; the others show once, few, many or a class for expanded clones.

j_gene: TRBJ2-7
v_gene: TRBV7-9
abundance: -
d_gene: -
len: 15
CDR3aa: CASSSPRAESYEQYF
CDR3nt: TGTGCCAGCAGCTCCCCCCGGGCTGAGAGTTACGAGCAGTACTTC

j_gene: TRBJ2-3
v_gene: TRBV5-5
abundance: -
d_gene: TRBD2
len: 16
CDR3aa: CASSSRTSGRTDTQYF
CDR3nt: TGTGCCAGCAGCTCGAGGACTAGCGGGAGAACAGATACGCAGTATTTT

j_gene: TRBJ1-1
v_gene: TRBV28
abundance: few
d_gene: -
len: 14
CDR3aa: CASSFNGGYTEAFF
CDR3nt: TGTGCCAGCAGTTTTAACGGGGGGTACACTGAAGCTTTCTTT

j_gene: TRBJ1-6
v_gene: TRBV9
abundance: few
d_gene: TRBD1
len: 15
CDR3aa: CASSVSGGDNSPLHF
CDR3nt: TGTGCCAGCAGCGTTTCAGGGGGGGATAATTCACCCCTCCACTTT

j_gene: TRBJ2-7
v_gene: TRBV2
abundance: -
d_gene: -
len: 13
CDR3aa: CASSVRGVGEQYF
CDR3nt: TGTGCCAGCAGTGTCAGGGGTGTGGGGGAGCAGTACTTC

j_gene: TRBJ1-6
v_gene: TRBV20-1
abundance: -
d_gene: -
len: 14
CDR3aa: CSARVGVYNSPLHF
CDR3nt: TGCAGTGCTAGAGTAGGAGTTTATAATTCACCCCTCCACTTT

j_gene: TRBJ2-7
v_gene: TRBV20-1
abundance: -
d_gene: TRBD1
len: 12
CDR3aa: CSATTGVLEQYF
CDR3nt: TGCAGTGCTACGACAGGGGTTCTCGAGCAGTACTTC

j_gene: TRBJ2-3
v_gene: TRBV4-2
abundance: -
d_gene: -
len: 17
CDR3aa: CASSQEGTGLPTNTQYF
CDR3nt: TGTGCCAGCAGCCAAGAAGGAACAGGGCTCCCCACAAATACGCAGTATTTT

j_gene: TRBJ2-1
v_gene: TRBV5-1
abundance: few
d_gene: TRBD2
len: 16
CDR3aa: CASSQTPTSDPNEQFF
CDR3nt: TGCGCCAGCAGCCAAACCCCCACTAGCGACCCCAATGAGCAGTTCTTC

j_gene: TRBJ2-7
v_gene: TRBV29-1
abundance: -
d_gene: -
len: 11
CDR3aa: CSVDKGGEQYF
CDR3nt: TGCAGCGTTGATAAGGGTGGCGAGCAGTACTTC

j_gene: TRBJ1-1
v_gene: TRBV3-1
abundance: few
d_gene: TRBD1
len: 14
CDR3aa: CASSHGTGNTEAFF
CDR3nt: TGTGCCAGCAGCCATGGGACAGGGAACACTGAAGCTTTCTTT

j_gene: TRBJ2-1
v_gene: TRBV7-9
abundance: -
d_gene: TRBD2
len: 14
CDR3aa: CAIWTSGSFNEQFF
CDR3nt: TGTGCCATTTGGACTAGCGGGAGTTTTAATGAGCAGTTCTTC

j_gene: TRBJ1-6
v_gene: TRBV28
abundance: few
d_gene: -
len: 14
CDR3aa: CASSLGSFNSPLHF
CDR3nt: TGTGCCAGCAGCCTCGGTAGTTTTAATTCACCCCTCCACTTT

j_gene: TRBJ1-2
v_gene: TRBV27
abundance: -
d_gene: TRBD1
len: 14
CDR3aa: CASRPWTGGDGYTF
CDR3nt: TGTGCCAGCAGACCTTGGACAGGGGGCGATGGCTACACCTTC

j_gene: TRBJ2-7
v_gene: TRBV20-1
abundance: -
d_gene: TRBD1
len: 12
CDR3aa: CSARGDRDEQYF
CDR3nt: TGCAGTGCCCGAGGGGACAGGGACGAGCAGTACTTC

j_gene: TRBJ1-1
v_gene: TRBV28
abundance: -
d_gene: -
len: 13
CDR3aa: CASSLYGAAEAFF
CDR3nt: TGTGCCAGCAGTTTATACGGGGCAGCTGAAGCTTTCTTT

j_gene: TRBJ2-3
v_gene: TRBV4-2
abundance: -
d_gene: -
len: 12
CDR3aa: CASSQGEDTQYF
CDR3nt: TGTGCCAGCAGCCAGGGAGAAGATACGCAGTATTTT

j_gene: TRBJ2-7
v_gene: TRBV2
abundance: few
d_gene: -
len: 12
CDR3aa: CASSVRDYEQYF
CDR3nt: TGTGCCAGCAGTGTCAGGGACTACGAGCAGTACTTC

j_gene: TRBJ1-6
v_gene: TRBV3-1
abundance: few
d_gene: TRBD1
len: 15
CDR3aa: CASSRRDSYNSPLHF
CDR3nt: TGTGCCAGCAGCCGCCGGGACAGCTATAATTCACCCCTCCACTTT

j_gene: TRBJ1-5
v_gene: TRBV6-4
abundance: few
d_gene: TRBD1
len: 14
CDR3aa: CASSPGQGSQPQHF
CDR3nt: TGTGCCAGCAGCCCGGGACAGGGCAGTCAGCCCCAGCATTTT

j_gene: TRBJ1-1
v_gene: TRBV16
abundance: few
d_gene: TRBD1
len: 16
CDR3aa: CASSQGQLLGNTEAFF
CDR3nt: TGTGCCAGCAGCCAGGGACAGCTCCTGGGGAACACTGAAGCTTTCTTT

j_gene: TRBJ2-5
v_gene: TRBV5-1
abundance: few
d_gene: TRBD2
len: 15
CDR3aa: CASSYPSGGQETQYF
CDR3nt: TGCGCCAGCAGCTACCCTAGCGGGGGGCAAGAGACCCAGTACTTC

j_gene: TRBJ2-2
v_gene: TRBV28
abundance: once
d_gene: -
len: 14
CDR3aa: CASSPGLSTGELFF
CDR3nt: TGTGCCAGCAGTCCGGGACTTTCCACCGGGGAGCTGTTTTTT

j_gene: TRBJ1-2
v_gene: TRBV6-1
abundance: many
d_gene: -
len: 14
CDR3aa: CASLRRTVTGGYTF
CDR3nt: TGTGCCAGCCTCCGACGTACAGTTACCGGTGGCTACACCTTC

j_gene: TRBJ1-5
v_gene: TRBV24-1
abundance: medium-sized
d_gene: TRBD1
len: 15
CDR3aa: CATSAGRQGNQPQHF
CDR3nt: TGTGCCACCAGTGCAGGAAGACAGGGGAATCAGCCCCAGCATTTT